What follows is one T cell receptor (beta chain) and its context. Its antigen is as yet unknown. Sequence at one end of the junction differs from germline and may be a read error. This entry is derived from a study of blood T cells in healthy people across ages. Overall study results and limits: CMV status of donors was not determined, possibly confounding expanded clonotype changes.

Through a sample-barcoded 5' primer and a J-beta primer mix, a second PCR was run for about 6 to 12 cycles. Each cDNA molecule received a tag from a template-switch adaptor that had 12 random nucleotides. A minimum of 2.5 million CDR3-containing paired-end reads was obtained for each sample. TCRdb recomputed calls from the 5' RACE reads with MiXCR, one row per CDR3 protein. The sample includes approximately 1.5 million distinct CDR3 sequences, around 36% of them seen just once. Total RNA extraction produced at least 5.5 micrograms (per sample) for the study. The CDR3 is 10 amino acids. CDR1 and CDR2 (germline): SEHNR, FQNEAQ (reference sequence).

This sequence originates from a woman in her twenties or thirties in good health. The gene calls are TRBV7-9 and TRBJ1-6; D is ambiguous. The sequenced sample was blood. CDR3 amino acids: CAGSFNPLHF. Here the CDR3 DNA reads TGTGCCGGCAGCTTTAACCCCCTCCACTTT.